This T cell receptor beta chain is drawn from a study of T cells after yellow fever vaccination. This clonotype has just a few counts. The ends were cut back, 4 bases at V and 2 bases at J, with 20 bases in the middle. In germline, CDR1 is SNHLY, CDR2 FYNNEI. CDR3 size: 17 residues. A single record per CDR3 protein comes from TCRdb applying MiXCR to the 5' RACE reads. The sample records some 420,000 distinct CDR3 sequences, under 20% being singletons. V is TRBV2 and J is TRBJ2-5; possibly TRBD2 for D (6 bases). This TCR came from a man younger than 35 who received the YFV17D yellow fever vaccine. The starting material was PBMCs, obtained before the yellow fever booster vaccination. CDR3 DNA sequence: TGTGCCAGCAGTGTGCTTCGGTTAGGCGGGGATCAAGAGACCCAGTACTTC. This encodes CASSVLRLGGDQETQYF.